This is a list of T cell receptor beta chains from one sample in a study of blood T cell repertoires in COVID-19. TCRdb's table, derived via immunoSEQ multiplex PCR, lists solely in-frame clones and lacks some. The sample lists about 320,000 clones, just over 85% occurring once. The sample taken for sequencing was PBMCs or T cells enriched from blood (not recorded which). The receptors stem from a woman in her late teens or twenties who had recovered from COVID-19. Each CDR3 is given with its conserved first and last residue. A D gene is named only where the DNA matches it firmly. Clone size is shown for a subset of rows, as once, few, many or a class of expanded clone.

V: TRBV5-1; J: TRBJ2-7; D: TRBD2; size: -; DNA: TGCGCCAGCAGCCTACTAGCGGGGAACTTCTACGAGCAGTACTTC; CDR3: CASSLLAGNFYEQYF
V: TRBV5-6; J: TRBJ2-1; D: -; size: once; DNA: TGTGCCAGCAGCTCACTCCACAATGAGCAGTTCTTC; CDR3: CASSSLHNEQFF
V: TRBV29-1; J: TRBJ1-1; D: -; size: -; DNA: TGCAGCGTTTGTGATTCTTTTGGGGCAGTGAACACTGAAGCTTTCTTT; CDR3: CSVCDSFGAVNTEAFF
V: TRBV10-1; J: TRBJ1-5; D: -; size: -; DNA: TGCGCCAGCAGTGAGGGTGGCCATCAGCCCCAGCATTTT; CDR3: CASSEGGHQPQHF
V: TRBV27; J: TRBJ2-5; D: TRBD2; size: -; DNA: TGTGCCAGCAGTCCAAGGGAGGGTTCCCAAGAGACCCAGTACTTC; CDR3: CASSPREGSQETQYF
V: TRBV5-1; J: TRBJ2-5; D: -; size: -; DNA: TGCGCCAGCAGCATAGACCAAGAGACCCAGTACTTC; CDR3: CASSIDQETQYF
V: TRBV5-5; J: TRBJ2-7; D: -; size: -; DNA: TGTGCCAGCAGCTTGGCTACGTACGAGCAGTACTTC; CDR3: CASSLATYEQYF
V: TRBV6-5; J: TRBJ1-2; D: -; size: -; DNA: TGTGCCAGCAGCTACGGAGAAGGCTACACCTTC; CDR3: CASSYGEGYTF
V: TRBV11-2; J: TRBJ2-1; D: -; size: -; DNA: TGTGCCAGCAGATATAACAGGGTTTTCCATGAGCAGTTCTTC; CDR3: CASRYNRVFHEQFF
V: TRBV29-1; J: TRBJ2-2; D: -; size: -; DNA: TGCAGCGTGGGTGCAGGGGTGGGGGAGCTGTTTTTT; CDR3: CSVGAGVGELFF
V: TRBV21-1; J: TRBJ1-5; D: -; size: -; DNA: TGTGCCAGCAGCATGACAGGGGAAGGTCAGCCCCAGCATTTT; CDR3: CASSMTGEGQPQHF
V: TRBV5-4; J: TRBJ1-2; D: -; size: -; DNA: TGTGCCAGCAGCCCCTCCCCCCAACAAACAGGGTGGAAGGATGGCTACACCTTC; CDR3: CASSPSPQQTGWKDGYTF
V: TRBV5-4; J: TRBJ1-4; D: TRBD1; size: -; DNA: TGTGCCAGCAGCTTGGGGGGACAGGAGAATGAAAAACTGTTTTTT; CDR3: CASSLGGQENEKLFF
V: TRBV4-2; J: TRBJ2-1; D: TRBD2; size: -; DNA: TGTGCCAGCAGCCAAGATTTACTAGCGGGGGGGCACAATGAGCAGTTCTTC; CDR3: CASSQDLLAGGHNEQFF
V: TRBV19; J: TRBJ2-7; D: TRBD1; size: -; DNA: TGTGCCAGTAGTACAGCCGGGACAGGGACTTACGAGCAGTACTTC; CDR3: CASSTAGTGTYEQYF
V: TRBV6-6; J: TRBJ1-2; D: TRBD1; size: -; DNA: TGTGCCAGCAGTCTCCAGGACAGGGCAGATGGCTACACCTTC; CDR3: CASSLQDRADGYTF
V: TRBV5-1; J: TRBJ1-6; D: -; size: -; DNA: TGCGCCAGCAGCTTGACAGTAAATTCACCCCTCCACTTT; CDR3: CASSLTVNSPLHF
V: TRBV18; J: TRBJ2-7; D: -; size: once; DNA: TGTGCCAGCTCCTTAGAAGAATACGAGCAGTACTTC; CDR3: CASSLEEYEQYF
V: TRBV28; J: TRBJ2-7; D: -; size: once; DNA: TGTGCCAGCAGTTTATTGGAGACTAGCTACGAGCAGTACTTC; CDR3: CASSLLETSYEQYF
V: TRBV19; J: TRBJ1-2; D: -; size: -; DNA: TGTGCCAGTAGTATAGAGGAGGGCTACACCTTC; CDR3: CASSIEEGYTF
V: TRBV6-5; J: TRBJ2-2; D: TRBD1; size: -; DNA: TGTGCCAGCAGTACGACAGGGAACGCCGGGGAGCTGTTTTTT; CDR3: CASSTTGNAGELFF
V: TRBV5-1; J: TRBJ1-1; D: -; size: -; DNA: TGCGCCAGCAGCTTGGGGGGCGCGGGGATGAACACTGAAGCTTTCTTT; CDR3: CASSLGGAGMNTEAFF
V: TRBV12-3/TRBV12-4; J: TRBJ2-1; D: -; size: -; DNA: TGTGCCAGCAGTACCAGCTCCTACAATGAGCAGTTCTTC; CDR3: CASSTSSYNEQFF
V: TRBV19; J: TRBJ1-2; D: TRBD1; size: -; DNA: TGTGCCAGTAGTATTCTCCCAGGGGGCTCCTATGGCTACACCTTC; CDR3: CASSILPGGSYGYTF
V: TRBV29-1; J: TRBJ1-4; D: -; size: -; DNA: TGCAGCGTTGTCCACCCGGGACATGACGATGAAAAACTGTTTTTT; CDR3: CSVVHPGHDDEKLFF
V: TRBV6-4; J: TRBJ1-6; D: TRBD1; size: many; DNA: TGTGCCAGCAGTGCCGGGACAGGGGGTAATTCACCCCTCCACTTT; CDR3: CASSAGTGGNSPLHF
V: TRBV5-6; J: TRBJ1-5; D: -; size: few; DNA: TGTGCCAGCAGGATTGGAGGAGGGTTCGAACAGCCCCAGCATTTT; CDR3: CASRIGGGFEQPQHF
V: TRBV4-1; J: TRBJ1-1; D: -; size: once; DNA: TGCGCCAGCAGCCAAGGGGGGGGGCGGCGGACTGAAGCTTTCTTT; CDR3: CASSQGGGRRTEAFF
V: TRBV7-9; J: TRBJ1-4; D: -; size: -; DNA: TGTGCCAGCAGCTTAGCACGGGGGGCCGGAACTAATGAAAAACTGTTTTTT; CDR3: CASSLARGAGTNEKLFF
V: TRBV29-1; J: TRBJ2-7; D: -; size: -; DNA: TGCAGCGTTGTTCTGGGGCTCGACGAGCAGTACTTC; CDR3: CSVVLGLDEQYF
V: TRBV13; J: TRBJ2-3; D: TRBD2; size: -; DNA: TGTGCCAGCGAGGTTAGCGGGAGGGCAGATACGCAGTATTTT; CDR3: CASEVSGRADTQYF
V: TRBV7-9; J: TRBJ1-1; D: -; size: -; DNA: TGTGCCAGCAGCTTAGCATCGGGGGGAGCAGCTGAAGCTTTCTTT; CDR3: CASSLASGGAAEAFF
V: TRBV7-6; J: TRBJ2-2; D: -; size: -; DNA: TGTGCCAGCAGCTTATCAGGCACCGGGGAGCTGTTTTTT; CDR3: CASSLSGTGELFF
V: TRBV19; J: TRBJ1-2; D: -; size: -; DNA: TGTGCCAGTAGTACGATAACAGGGATCGACCCTAACTATGGCTACACCTTC; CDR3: CASSTITGIDPNYGYTF
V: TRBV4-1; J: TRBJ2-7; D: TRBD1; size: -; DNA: TGCGCCAGCAGCCAAGATAGCGCAGGGGGAGTCTACGAGCAGTACTTC; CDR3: CASSQDSAGGVYEQYF
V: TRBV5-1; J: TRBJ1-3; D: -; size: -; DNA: TGCGCCAGCAGCGTTGACAGCTCTGGAAACACCATATATTTT; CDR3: CASSVDSSGNTIYF
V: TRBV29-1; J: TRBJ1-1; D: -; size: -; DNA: TGCAGCGTCGACAGTATACTTGAAGGAGCTTTCTTT; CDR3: CSVDSILEGAFF
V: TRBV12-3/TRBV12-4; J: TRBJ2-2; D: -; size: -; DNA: TGTGCCAGCACCCTGCCGAGGACCGGGGAGCTGTTTTTT; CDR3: CASTLPRTGELFF
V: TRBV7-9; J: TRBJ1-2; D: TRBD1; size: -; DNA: TGTGCCAGCAGGGGGACAGGGGACTATGGCTACACCTTC; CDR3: CASRGTGDYGYTF
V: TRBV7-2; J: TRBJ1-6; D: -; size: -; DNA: TGTGCCAGCAGCTTATCCTCCCTTCCGGGGGGATGGTATTCACCCCTCCACTTT; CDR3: CASSLSSLPGGWYSPLHF
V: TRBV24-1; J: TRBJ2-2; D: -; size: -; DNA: TGTGCCACCAGTGACTTTGACAACACAAAGTCCGGGGAGCTGTTTTTT; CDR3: CATSDFDNTKSGELFF
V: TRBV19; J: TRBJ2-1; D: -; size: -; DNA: TGTGCCAGTAGTATAAACGGCAATGAGCAGTTCTTC; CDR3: CASSINGNEQFF
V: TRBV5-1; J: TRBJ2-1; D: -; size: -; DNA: TGCGCCTCATCCACGGCGCGGAGCTCCTACAATGAGCAGTTCTTC; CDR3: CASSTARSSYNEQFF
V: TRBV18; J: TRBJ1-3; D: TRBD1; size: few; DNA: TGTGCCAGCTCACCGATGACAGGGTCTGGAAACACCATATATTTT; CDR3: CASSPMTGSGNTIYF
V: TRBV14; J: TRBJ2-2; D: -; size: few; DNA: TGTGCCAGCAGCCCTTGGAAGGAGACCGGGGAGCTGTTTTTT; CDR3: CASSPWKETGELFF
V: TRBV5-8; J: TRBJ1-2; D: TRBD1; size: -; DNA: TGTGCCAGCAGCATCGGACAGGGGTATGGCTACACCTTC; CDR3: CASSIGQGYGYTF
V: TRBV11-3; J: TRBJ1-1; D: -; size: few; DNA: TGTGCCAGCAGCTTGCGGGGCTCGGACACTGAAGCTTTCTTT; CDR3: CASSLRGSDTEAFF
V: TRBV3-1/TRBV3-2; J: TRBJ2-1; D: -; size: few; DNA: TGTGCCAGCAGCCAAGATCAGGCCACCCCATCCTACAATGAGCAGTTCTTC; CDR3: CASSQDQATPSYNEQFF